These 31 T cell receptor beta chains were sequenced from one sample in a study of blood T cell repertoires in COVID-19. Measured with immunoSEQ multiplex PCR; TCRdb has only the in-frame clones, and not every one. The sample shows around 95,000 clones, 81% of them seen only once. Material: peripheral blood. The source of these receptors is a woman aged 80 or older with acute or convalescent COVID-19.

The CDR3 region is CASSRGQGDNSPLHF. DNA for the CDR3: TGCGCCAGCAGCCGTGGACAGGGCGATAATTCACCCCTCCACTTT. The chain couples TRBV4-1 to TRBJ1-6; 8 bases map to TRBD1. J was trimmed by 5 bases and V by 4 bases; bases with no gene match: 4. Germline lookup yields CDR1 MGHRA and CDR2 YSYEKL. This CDR3 region has 15 residues.

V and J are TRBV29-1 and TRBJ1-1; D unclear. The CDR3 is 14 amino acids. The germline gives CDR1 SQVTM, CDR2 ANQGSEA. With 3 bases removed from V and 4 bases from J, the gap between germline ends came to 15 bases. The CDR3 protein is CSVEEVGSGTEAFF. CDR3 bases: TGCAGCGTTGAGGAGGTGGGCTCGGGCACTGAAGCTTTCTTT.

The chain uses TRBV6-5 and TRBJ2-2, with D possibly TRBD2 on 5 matching bases. CDR1 is MNHEY and CDR2 is SVGAGI in the germline V gene. Trimming shortened V by 6 bases and J by 5 bases, and 16 bases separated the two germline ends. The CDR3 length is 15 residues. The CDR3 protein is CASRIGPSGTGELFF. CDR3 in DNA: TGTGCCAGCAGAATCGGGCCATCGGGGACCGGGGAGCTGTTTTTT.

The chain recombines TRBV19 with TRBJ1-5; a possible D gene is TRBD1 (6 bases). V gave up 1 base and J gave up 6 bases, with 13 bases separating them. The CDR3 is 15 residues long. Germline CDR1 LNHDA, CDR2 SQIVND (reference sequence). The CDR3 DNA sequence: TGTGCCAGTAGTATAGTACGCAGGGGAAGTCAGCCCCAGCATTTT. As protein: CASSIVRRGSQPQHF. The full variable domain, its missing parts supplied by reference TRBV19 and TRBJ1-5, is DGGITQSPKYLFRKEGQNVTLSCEQNLNHDAMYWYRQDPGQGLRLIYYSQIVNDFQKGDIAEGYSVSREKKESFPLTVTSAQKNPTAFYLCASSIVRRGSQPQHFGDGTRLSIL.

The chain has TRBV4-1 and TRBJ2-2, with 12 bases that match TRBD2. J lost 5 bases, V lost 3 bases, and 10 bases had no gene match. The CDR3 spans 18 residues. Per the germline V gene, CDR1 is MGHRA and CDR2 is YSYEKL. CDR3 coding DNA: TGCGCCAGCAGCCACAAGACTAGCGGGGGAAGGGGGACCGGGGAGCTGTTTTTT. This translates into CASSHKTSGGRGTGELFF.

This clone has just one count. The chain recombines TRBV6-6 with TRBJ1-5; D possibly corresponds to TRBD1 (6 bases). Germline values: CDR1 MNHNY, CDR2 SVGAGI (reference sequence). The CDR3 extends over 15 amino acids. V lost 0 bases and J lost 6, with 12 bases in between. The CDR3 protein is CASSYSPGDRQPQHF. CDR3 DNA sequence: TGTGCCAGCAGTTACTCTCCAGGGGACCGTCAGCCCCAGCATTTT.

This chain connects TRBV28 to TRBJ1-5; TRBD1 is a possible D gene (5 bases). The CDR3 totals 14 residues. The ends were cut back, 6 bases at V and 6 bases at J, with 15 bases in the middle. Germline CDR1 and CDR2: MDHEN and SYDVKM. CDR3 DNA sequence: TGTGCCAGCAGCCCACAGGATTTAGGTCAGCCCCAGCATTTT. Its protein product is CASSPQDLGQPQHF.

This rearrangement joins TRBV24-1 to TRBJ2-5; 7 bases are a match to TRBD1. The V gene end was trimmed by 5 bases and the J gene end by 2 bases; junction bases not matched to a gene: 1. The V gene's germline CDR1 is KGHDR and CDR2 SFDVKD. CDR3 length equals 13 residues. The CDR3 DNA reads as TGTGCCACCAGTGGGGGACAGCAAGAGACCCAGTACTTC. Amino acids: CATSGGQQETQYF.

This clone was observed a few times. The genes are TRBV5-4 and TRBJ1-1; D gene unclear. The CDR3 runs 13 residues. Germline V gene lookup returns CDR1 SGHNT and CDR2 YYREEE (reference sequence). V was clipped by 1 base and J by 1 base, with 5 bases between them. DNA for the CDR3: TGTGCCAGCAGCTTGCAGTCGAACACTGAAGCTTTCTTT. Its translation is CASSLQSNTEAFF. The entire variable domain, with the rest obtained from reference TRBV5-4 and TRBJ1-1, is as follows: ETGVTQSPTHLIKTRGQQVTLRCSSQSGHNTVSWYQQALGQGPQFIFQYYREEENGRGNFPPRFSGLQFPNYSSELNVNALELDDSALYLCASSLQSNTEAFFGQGTRLTVV.

The genes are TRBV5-1 and TRBJ2-1; 9 nucleotides align to TRBD2. J gave up 7 bases and V 4 bases, and 9 bases lay outside the gene matches. CDR3 length equals 15 residues. CDR1 is SGHRS and CDR2 is YFSETQ in the germline V gene. The CDR3 DNA sequence: TGCGCCAGCAGCCCTAGCGGGGCGGTGGGGAATGAGCAGTTCTTC. Encoded protein: CASSPSGAVGNEQFF.

CDR3 coding DNA: TGTGCCAGCAGCCCTTCGGCAGGGTCTAACTATGGCTACACCTTC. Protein product: CASSPSAGSNYGYTF. The chain uses TRBV7-2 and TRBJ1-2; tentatively, D is TRBD1 (5 bases). The CDR3 consists of 15 residues. V lost 5 bases, J lost 0 bases, and 13 bases lay in between. Germline CDR1 reads SGHTA; CDR2 reads FQGNSA. Together with reference TRBV7-2 and TRBJ1-2, the CDR3 gives the full variable domain: GAGVSQSPSNKVTEKGKDVELRCDPISGHTALYWYRQSLGQGLEFLIYFQGNSAPDKSGLPSDRFSAERTGGSVSTLTIQRTQQEDSAVYLCASSPSAGSNYGYTFGSGTRLTVV.

This chain connects TRBV5-1 to TRBJ1-4; TRBD1 might be the D (6 bases). This CDR3 has 16 amino acids. Trimming stripped 0 bases from V and 4 bases from J, with 13 bases between. CDR1 and CDR2 from the germline V gene are SGHRS and YFSETQ. The CDR3 nucleotides are TGCGCCAGCAGCTTGGGTGGCAGGGGCAGTAATGAAAAACTGTTTTTT. This gives the protein CASSLGGRGSNEKLFF.

This chain connects TRBV16 to TRBJ1-6; TRBD1 might be the D (5 bases). Germline V gene sequence: CDR1 KGHSY, CDR2 FQNENV. CDR3 length: 15 amino acids. V lost 4 bases, J lost 5 bases, and 12 bases lay in between. CDR3 sequence (DNA): TGTGCCAGCAGCCCCCCTGGGGGGGATAATTCACCCCTCCACTTT. Protein product: CASSPPGGDNSPLHF.

The rearrangement joins TRBV5-1 to TRBJ2-2, with D maybe TRBD2 (6 bases). The CDR3 totals 15 residues. Germline-derived CDR1 and CDR2 are SGHRS and YFSETQ. V lost 5 bases and J lost 4, with 15 bases in between. Written as DNA, the CDR3 is TGCGCCAGCAGGCTTCTGGGGGGAACCACCGGGGAGCTGTTTTTT. It encodes CASRLLGGTTGELFF.

This rearrangement joins TRBV2 to TRBJ2-2; TRBD2 might be the D (6 bases). The germline V gene encodes CDR1 SNHLY and CDR2 FYNNEI. CDR3 size: 11 residues. Trimming stripped 11 bases from V and 6 bases from J, with 10 bases between. The CDR3 reads CAGGVAGELFF. CDR3 nucleotide sequence: TGTGCCGGAGGGGTGGCCGGGGAGCTGTTTTTT.

The V gene is TRBV6-6, the J gene TRBJ1-2, with 9 bases identical to TRBD1. J gave up 4 bases and V 2 bases, and 5 bases lay outside the gene matches. This CDR3 spans 15 amino acids. Germline-derived CDR1 and CDR2 are MNHNY and SVGAGI (reference sequence). The CDR3 DNA reads TGTGCCAGCAGTTACCGAGGGACAGGGCTCTATGGCTACACCTTC. Protein product: CASSYRGTGLYGYTF.

The rearrangement links TRBV7-2 to TRBJ2-3; D is uncertain. The CDR3 totals 14 residues. Trimming shortened V by 5 bases and J by 2 bases, and 11 bases separated the two germline ends. Germline values: CDR1 SGHTA, CDR2 FQGNSA. In nucleotides, the CDR3 is TGTGCCAGCAGCCTCAGGCGATCCACAGATACGCAGTATTTT. Protein: CASSLRRSTDTQYF.

The CDR3 DNA reads TGTGCCAGCAGTTACCCCGGGACAGGCTATTACACTGAAGCTTTCTTT. Residues: CASSYPGTGYYTEAFF. The chain carries TRBV6-6 and TRBJ1-1, with 8 bases identical to TRBD1. V shed 2 bases, J shed 3 bases, and the junction held 8 bases outside the gene matches. The CDR3 has 16 amino acids. The germline gives CDR1 MNHNY, CDR2 SVGAGI (reference sequence).

This clone was counted only a few times. V and J are TRBV12-5 and TRBJ2-2; D is possibly TRBD1 (5 bases). Germline CDR1 is LGHNT and CDR2 is FRNRAP. The V end was cut by 6 bases, the J end by 6 bases, with 5 bases between. The CDR3 has 11 amino acids. Written as DNA, the CDR3 is TGTGCTAGTGGCAGGGCCGGGGAGCTGTTTTTT. Amino acids: CASGRAGELFF.

This chain links TRBV6-5 with TRBJ2-3; 8 nucleotides line up with TRBD2. The CDR3 has 14 amino acids. The germline gives CDR1 MNHEY, CDR2 SVGAGI. Unmatched junction bases numbered 6, after V lost 6 bases and J lost 4 bases. In DNA form, the CDR3 reads TGTGCCAGCAGGCCCCCGGGGGGGCCAGATACGCAGTATTTT. This translates into CASRPPGGPDTQYF.

This rearrangement joins TRBV14 to TRBJ2-7, with D perhaps TRBD2 (5 bases). The V end was cut by 2 bases, the J end by 0 bases, with 11 bases between. This CDR3 is built from 15 residues. CDR1 is SGHDN and CDR2 is FVKESK in the germline V gene. The CDR3 nucleotides read TGTGCCAGCAGCCAACTAGGGAGTCCCTCCTACGAGCAGTACTTC. Its protein is CASSQLGSPSYEQYF.

J is TRBJ1-3 and V is TRBV28; the match to TRBD1 covers 8 bases. The V gene's germline CDR1 is MDHEN and CDR2 SYDVKM. The CDR3 runs to 14 residues. V was pared by 4 bases and J by 4 bases, with 3 bases of the junction left unmatched. The CDR3 DNA sequence: TGTGCCAGCAGTTCTGGACAGGGCGGAAACACCATATATTTT. This translates into CASSSGQGGNTIYF.

The chain uses TRBV27 and TRBJ1-4, with a weak D call TRBD1 (6 bases). V gave up 2 bases and J gave up 7 bases, with 11 bases separating them. The CDR3 length is 14 residues. Germline CDR1 reads MNHEY; CDR2 reads SMNVEV (reference sequence). CDR3: CASSLRTGSEKLFF. In DNA, the CDR3 is TGTGCCAGCAGTTTACGAACAGGGAGTGAAAAACTGTTTTTT.

This clone has a handful of counts. The CDR3 nucleotides read TGCGCCAGCAGCCCCGGACAGGGGCTAGGGGAACTGTTTTTT. It specifies CASSPGQGLGELFF. V gene TRBV5-1 combines with J gene TRBJ1-4; 9 bases agree with TRBD1. Germline-derived CDR1 and CDR2 are SGHRS and YFSETQ. CDR3 length equals 14 residues. V lost 4 bases, J lost 12 bases, and 10 bases stayed unmatched. The full variable domain, completed using reference TRBV5-1 and TRBJ1-4, is KAGVTQTPRYLIKTRGQQVTLSCSPISGHRSVSWYQQTPGQGLQFLFEYFSETQRNKGNFPGRFSGRQFSNSRSEMNVSTLELGDSALYLCASSPGQGLGELFFGSGTQLSVL.

The chain recombines TRBV29-1 with TRBJ1-2; no reliable D call. Germline V lookup: CDR1 SQVTM, CDR2 ANQGSEA. V lost 4 bases and J 5 bases, leaving 14 bases between the germline ends. This CDR3 is built from 13 residues. The CDR3: CSVGVAGGYGYTF. The CDR3 DNA follows: TGCAGCGTTGGGGTCGCAGGCGGGTATGGCTACACCTTC.

CDR3 DNA: TGTGCCAGCAGTGAATCCAGTGGGAGTTGGGAAAAACTGTTTTTT. Protein: CASSESSGSWEKLFF. This chain joins TRBV2 and TRBJ1-4, with unresolved D. CDR1 and CDR2 (germline): SNHLY, FYNNEI. Deletions cut 2 bases from V and 8 bases from J, with 15 bases between. The CDR3 totals 15 residues.

The rearrangement joins TRBV29-1 to TRBJ2-3; 7 nucleotides agree with TRBD1. The junction had 5 bases not matched to a gene; V was cut back by 2 bases and J by 3 bases. Germline V gene sequence: CDR1 SQVTM, CDR2 ANQGSEA. The CDR3 consists of 14 residues. The DNA for the CDR3 is TGCAGCGTTGAAAGGGGGCGAAGGACAGATACGCAGTATTTT. Protein: CSVERGRRTDTQYF.

CDR3 residues: CASSLEGAGVTQYF. CDR3 nucleotides: TGTGCCAGCAGCTTGGAAGGAGCGGGGGTTACGCAGTATTTT. The rearrangement links TRBV5-5 to TRBJ2-3; 8 positions match TRBD2. Germline CDR1 and CDR2: SGHKS and YYEKEE (reference sequence). The CDR3 contains 14 residues. With V trimmed by 0 bases and J by 8 bases, 5 bases remained unmatched.

The CDR3 DNA reads TGTGCCAGCTCACCAGCGGGGGGCAATCAGCCCCAGCATTTT. Protein sequence: CASSPAGGNQPQHF. The chain links TRBV18 to TRBJ1-5; tentatively, D is TRBD1 (5 bases). Trimming took 2 bases from V and 2 from J, leaving 7 bases between them. The CDR3 runs 14 residues. CDR1 KGHSH and CDR2 LQKENI come from the germline V gene.

This chain uses TRBV28 with TRBJ2-3, with D possibly being TRBD2 (7 bases). Germline V CDR1 and CDR2: MDHEN, SYDVKM. This CDR3 contains 14 residues. The ends were cut back, 5 bases at V and 5 bases at J, with 14 bases in the middle. The CDR3 sequence: CASSLRGAKDTQYF. In nucleotides, the CDR3 is TGTGCCAGCAGTCTCCGGGGGGCTAAAGATACGCAGTATTTT.

The rearrangement joins TRBV6-5 to TRBJ1-1, with 8 bases aligning to TRBD1. V lost 6 bases, J lost 5 bases, and 8 bases stayed unmatched. CDR1 MNHEY and CDR2 SVGAGI come from the germline V gene. The CDR3 totals 14 residues. The DNA of the CDR3 is TGTGCCAGCAGCCTCGGACAGGGTCATACTGAAGCTTTCTTT. Translating it yields CASSLGQGHTEAFF.